The subject of this entry is one TCR beta chain. The protocol was immunoSEQ multiplex PCR, while the TCRdb copy is restricted to in-frame clones and leaves out a portion. The sample includes tens of thousands of clones, roughly nine tenths of them seen just once. V dropped 2 bases and J dropped 8 bases, with 13 bases sitting between them. CDR3 length: 14 amino acids. Looked up from germline, CDR1 is ENHRY and CDR2 is SYGVKD. This entry comes from a study of T cell responses to AZD1222 COVID-19 vaccine. The origin of this receptor is an adult in good health. The sequencing used peripheral blood, collected on day 0 of AZD1222 vaccination. This chain connects TRBV10-3 to TRBJ2-4, with a tentative D call TRBD1 (6 bases). CDR3 residues: CAISENRVWDIQYF. For the CDR3, the DNA is TGTGCCATCAGTGAGAACAGGGTGTGGGACATTCAGTACTTC.